A single sample is the source of the 18 T cell receptor beta chains below, sequenced in a study of T-cell reconstitution after alpha-beta-depleted transplantation in children. Unique molecular identifiers were built into the TCRbeta library. MiXCR, applied by TCRdb to the PCR reads, yields one record per CDR3 protein. Found here are 610,000 or so distinct CDR3 sequences, approximately 30% of them singletons; the top ten hold under 45%. The material was PBMCs, obtained before TCRalphabeta/CD19-depleted stem cell transplant. The receptors here all came from a boy in the first two years of life with Wiskott-Aldrich syndrome, due to receive a stem cell transplant.

The CDR3: CASSLAIGTQYF. CDR3 nucleotides: TGTGCCAGCAGCTTGGCTATAGGTACCCAGTACTTC. The rearrangement joins TRBV5-6 to TRBJ2-5; D is uncertain. The CDR3 length is 12 residues. Trimming took 0 bases from V and 8 from J, leaving 8 bases between them. CDR1 and CDR2 from the germline V gene are SGHDT and YYEEEE.

This clonotype turned up a few times. One end of the junction is discordant with germline, which a read error may explain. The chain uses TRBV28 and TRBJ2-6, with 8 nucleotides matching TRBD1. The CDR3 covers 17 residues. Germline values: CDR1 MDHEN, CDR2 SYDVKM. In DNA form, the CDR3 reads TGTGCCAGCAGTTTATGGGACAGGGAACTTTCTGGGGCCAACGTCCTTTTC. This sequence encodes CASSLWDRELSGANVLF.

The chain joins TRBV2 to TRBJ2-7; 7 positions match TRBD1. CDR1 and CDR2 from the germline V gene are SNHLY and FYNNEI. The trim removed 8 bases at V and 5 bases at J, leaving 9 bases unmatched. The CDR3 spans 13 residues. The CDR3 nucleotides read TGTGCCAGCTCGGGACAGACTGTTGACGAGCAGTACTTC. Protein sequence: CASSGQTVDEQYF.

This chain links TRBV29-1 with TRBJ2-5; 15 bases fit TRBD2. With 6 bases clipped from V and 7 bases from J, the junction kept 3 bases outside the gene matches. The CDR3 contains 13 residues. The germline gives CDR1 SQVTM, CDR2 ANQGSEA. The CDR3 bases are TGCAGCGTCCGGACTAGCGGGAGGGGGACCCAGTACTTC. It yields the protein CSVRTSGRGTQYF. Filled out from reference TRBV29-1 and TRBJ2-5, the complete variable domain reads SAVISQKPSRDICQRGTSLTIQCQVDSQVTMMFWYRQQPGQSLTLIATANQGSEATYESGFVIDKFPISRPNLTFSTLTVSNMSPEDSSIYLCSVRTSGRGTQYFGPGTRLLVL.

The chain uses TRBV3-1 and TRBJ2-4, with 8 bases matching TRBD2. Germline V gene data show CDR1 as LGHDT and CDR2 as YNNKEL (reference sequence). V dropped 4 bases and J dropped 3; count of bases not matched to a gene: 14. This CDR3 comprises 18 residues. The CDR3, as DNA: TGTGCCAGCAGCCGCCCTTCGGGAGGGAGAGATGGCAAAAACATTCAGTACTTC. Amino acids: CASSRPSGGRDGKNIQYF.

The chain is built from TRBV9 and TRBJ2-3, with 7 bases identical to TRBD2. Germline CDR1 is SGDLS and CDR2 is YYNGEE. The CDR3 is 11 amino acids. V dropped 9 bases and J dropped 10; count of bases not matched to a gene: 8. The CDR3 coding sequence is TGTGCCACCAACAGCGGGAACCCGCAGTATTTT. Translating gives CATNSGNPQYF.

This clonotype has just a few counts. The chain has TRBV5-1 and TRBJ2-4; 10 nucleotides line up with TRBD2. J gave up 7 bases and V 3 bases, and 1 base lay outside the gene matches. CDR1 and CDR2 (germline): SGHRS, YFSETQ. The CDR3 runs 13 residues. The CDR3 sequence is CASSSTSGNIQYF. In DNA, the CDR3 is TGCGCCAGCAGCTCGACTAGCGGGAACATTCAGTACTTC.

The chain carries TRBV29-1 and TRBJ2-5; TRBD2 agrees at 8 bases. Trimming removed 8 bases from V and 3 bases from J; junction bases left unmatched: 8. The germline V gene encodes CDR1 SQVTM and CDR2 ANQGSEA. The CDR3 is made up of 13 amino acids. The DNA for the CDR3 is TGCAGCCCCCTCAAACTAGCGGAAGAGACCCAGTACTTC. It encodes CSPLKLAEETQYF.

This sequence joins TRBV6-1 and TRBJ1-1, with D possibly TRBD1 on 5 matching bases. Trimming pared 6 bases from V and 4 bases from J, leaving 18 bases between. Germline V gene data show CDR1 as MNHNS and CDR2 as SASEGT. The CDR3 length is 15 residues. DNA for the CDR3: TGTGCCAGCAGGGCGCCATGGAGGGGCGGCACTGAAGCTTTCTTT. It translates to CASRAPWRGGTEAFF.

This clonotype was counted only a few times. V and J are TRBV5-1 and TRBJ2-2, with 8 bases lining up with TRBD2. Germline CDR1 is SGHRS and CDR2 is YFSETQ. Trimming at V came to 2 bases and at J to 4 bases, leaving 7 bases not matched to a gene. CDR3 size: 16 residues. The CDR3 nucleotides are TGCGCCAGCAGCTTTAAAGCGGGGGTCGCCACCGGGGAGCTGTTTTTT. It specifies CASSFKAGVATGELFF.

V usage is TRBV15 and J usage is TRBJ2-1; D ambiguous. CDR1 is LNHNV and CDR2 is YYDKDF in the germline V gene (reference sequence). The V gene lost 2 bases and the J gene lost 7 bases, with 6 bases spanning the gap. The CDR3 is 12 amino acids. The CDR3 nucleotides are TGTGCCACCAGCAGAAAGTGGAATGAGCAGTTCTTC. This sequence encodes CATSRKWNEQFF.

The chain employs TRBV30 and TRBJ2-1, with unresolved D. CDR1 and CDR2 from the germline V gene are GTSNPN and SVGIG (reference sequence). This CDR3 has 10 amino acids. V dropped 1 base and J dropped 5 bases, with 0 bases sitting between them. CDR3 protein: CAWSDNEQFF. CDR3 DNA sequence: TGTGCCTGGAGTGACAATGAGCAGTTCTTC.

J is TRBJ2-2 and V is TRBV5-1; TRBD2 aligns across 7 bases. The junction had 4 bases not matched to a gene; V was cut back by 0 bases and J by 2 bases. Germline V lookup: CDR1 SGHRS, CDR2 YFSETQ. This CDR3 region has 16 residues. CDR3 residues: CASSLAPSGNTGELFF. DNA for the CDR3: TGCGCCAGCAGCTTGGCCCCTAGCGGAAACACCGGGGAGCTGTTTTTT.

V is TRBV24-1 and J is TRBJ2-1, with 11 bases fitting TRBD2. Germline V gene lookup returns CDR1 KGHDR and CDR2 SFDVKD. The V and J ends lost 4 bases and 5 bases, in that order; junction bases with no gene match: 3. The CDR3 covers 15 residues. Here the CDR3 reads CATSEGTSGHNEQFF. The DNA for the CDR3 is TGTGCCACCAGTGAGGGGACTAGCGGACACAATGAGCAGTTCTTC.

The chain carries TRBV12-3 or TRBV12-4 and TRBJ2-1; D unclear. The CDR3 contains 15 residues. Trimming removed 6 bases from V and 2 bases from J, with 14 bases in between. The CDR3 loop is CASRPLGEAYNEQFF. The CDR3 DNA sequence: TGTGCCAGCAGACCACTTGGAGAGGCCTACAATGAGCAGTTCTTC.

The chain carries TRBV5-1 and TRBJ2-1, with 7 positions matching TRBD2. The CDR3 extends over 16 amino acids. J gave up 3 bases and V 3 bases, and 9 bases lay outside the gene matches. Germline V gene lookup returns CDR1 SGHRS and CDR2 YFSETQ. Here the CDR3 reads CASSSGAGVGYNEQFF. For the CDR3, the DNA is TGCGCCAGCAGCTCTGGTGCGGGAGTGGGCTACAATGAGCAGTTCTTC.

V is TRBV29-1 and J is TRBJ2-5; no firm D call. Trimming stripped 4 bases from V and 5 bases from J, with 11 bases between. The CDR3 runs 12 residues. Germline V CDR1 and CDR2: SQVTM, ANQGSEA. The CDR3 spells CSVVTGVETQYF. Here the CDR3 DNA reads TGCAGCGTTGTAACCGGCGTGGAGACCCAGTACTTC.

The chain carries TRBV4-1 and TRBJ1-6; 8 nucleotides align to TRBD1. V trimming: 2 bases; J trimming: 9 bases; junction bases outside the gene matches: 6. This CDR3 spans 15 amino acids. The V gene's germline CDR1 is MGHRA and CDR2 YSYEKL. This chain's CDR3 is CASSQTDRDGSPLHF. In DNA form, the CDR3 reads TGCGCCAGCAGCCAAACGGACAGGGACGGTTCACCCCTCCACTTT.